The rows below give T cell receptor beta chains drawn from one sample of a study of cytomegalovirus exposure and HLA in healthy donors. Using immunoSEQ multiplex PCR, the repertoire was profiled, and TCRdb retains in-frame clones only, with some absent. The sample includes approximately 67,000 clones, 65% to 70% seen only once; the top ten take 2% to 2.5%. Sequencing used PBMCs. All receptors derive from a woman aged 25 to 39 in good health and CMV-seronegative. CDR3s include the opening cysteine and the closing phenylalanine or tryptophan. A D gene is named only where the DNA matches it firmly. Not all rows give a size; the values are once, few, many and, for expanded clones, a class.

TRBV2	-	TRBD1	TRBJ1-5	TGTGCCAGCAGCCATAGGACAGGGGCAGGGCCCCAGCATTTT	CASSHRTGAGPQHF
TRBV9	-	-	TRBJ2-3	TGTGCCAGCAGCGTAGGGAGGGGCGGAACCGGCACAGATACGCAGTATTTT	CASSVGRGGTGTDTQYF
TRBV4-2	-	-	TRBJ2-3	TGTGCCAGCAGCTTAGGGCAGGGGGAGGCAGATACGCAGTATTTT	CASSLGQGEADTQYF
TRBV6-1	-	TRBD2	TRBJ2-3	TGTGCCACCGCGTTCCTAGCGGGGAGCACAGATACGCAGTATTTT	CATAFLAGSTDTQYF
TRBV6-1	-	-	TRBJ2-7	TGTGCCAGCAAGGGGGAGTGGGTCTACGAGCAGTACTTC	CASKGEWVYEQYF
TRBV28	-	-	TRBJ1-3	TGTGCCAGCAGGTACTCTGGAAACACCATATATTTT	CASRYSGNTIYF
TRBV7-8	few	TRBD2	TRBJ2-3	TGTGCCAGCAGCCTCCGGACTAGCGGCAGCACAGATACGCAGTATTTT	CASSLRTSGSTDTQYF
TRBV4-3	-	-	TRBJ1-2	TGCGCCAGCAGCCAAGAACAGGCCTATGGCTACACCTTC	CASSQEQAYGYTF
TRBV7-9	-	-	TRBJ2-2	TGTGCCAGCAGCTTGACTCTTGCGAACACCGGGGAGCTGTTTTTT	CASSLTLANTGELFF
TRBV18	-	-	TRBJ1-1	TGTGCCAGCTCGGCAGGGTGGAGCACTGAAGCTTTCTTT	CASSAGWSTEAFF
TRBV19	-	-	TRBJ2-7	TGTGCCAGTAGTATTTCCGAGAAAAAGACAGCCTACGAGCAGTACTTC	CASSISEKKTAYEQYF
TRBV11-2	-	-	TRBJ2-7	TGTGCCAGCAGCTTAGATACGGGTTTTATGGGTCGCGGCTCCTACGAGCAGTACTTC	CASSLDTGFMGRGSYEQYF
TRBV9	-	TRBD2	TRBJ2-1	TGTGCCAGCAGCGCCGTAGCGGGGGGAACTTACAATGAGCAGTTCTTC	CASSAVAGGTYNEQFF
TRBV28	-	TRBD2	TRBJ2-7	TGTGCCAGCAGCCCTAGAGTCCAGACTAGCGGGGAGACCTACGAGCAGTACTTC	CASSPRVQTSGETYEQYF
TRBV6-1	few	TRBD1	TRBJ1-1	TGTGCCAGCAGTCGCAGGGGGAGCGGGACTGAAGCTTTCTTT	CASSRRGSGTEAFF
TRBV30	-	TRBD1	TRBJ2-7	TGTGCCTGGAGTACAGGGACAGGGGCCTACGAGCAGTACTTC	CAWSTGTGAYEQYF
TRBV11-2	-	-	TRBJ1-1	TGTGCCAGCAGCCCTCTTAGGGGTCAAACTGAAGCTTTCTTT	CASSPLRGQTEAFF